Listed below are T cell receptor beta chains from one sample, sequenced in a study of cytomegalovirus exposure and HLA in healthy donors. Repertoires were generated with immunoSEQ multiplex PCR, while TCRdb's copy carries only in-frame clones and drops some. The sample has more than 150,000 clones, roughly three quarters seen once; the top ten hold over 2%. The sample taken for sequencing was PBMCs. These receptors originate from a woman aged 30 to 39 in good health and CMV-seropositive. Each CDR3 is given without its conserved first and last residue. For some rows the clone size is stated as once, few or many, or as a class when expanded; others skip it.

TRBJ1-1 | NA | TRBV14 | ASSQDGTGRTEAF
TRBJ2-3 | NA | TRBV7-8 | ASSSRWDTQY
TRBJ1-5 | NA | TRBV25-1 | ASRGAGSNQPQH
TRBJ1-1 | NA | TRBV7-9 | ASSFWGGSGVTEAF
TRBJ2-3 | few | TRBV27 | ASSTRGGLYTQY
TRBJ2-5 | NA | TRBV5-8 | ASSPNRQGFQETQY
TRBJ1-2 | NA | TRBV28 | ASSTTGQGGLHGYT
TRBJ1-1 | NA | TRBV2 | ASSEVRAGGGTEAF
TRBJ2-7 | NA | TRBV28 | ASSLYLSRGGGNEQY
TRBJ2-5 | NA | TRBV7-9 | ASSLGSQETQY
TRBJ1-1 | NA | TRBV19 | ASSISGGTLRTF
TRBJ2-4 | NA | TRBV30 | AWSVLERAIQY
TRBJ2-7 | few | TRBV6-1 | ASSESGGNSYEQY
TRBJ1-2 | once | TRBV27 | ASRRRPGLANYGYT
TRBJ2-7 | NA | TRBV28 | ASRGSGSYEQY
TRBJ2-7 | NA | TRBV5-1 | ASSLAYRGEQY
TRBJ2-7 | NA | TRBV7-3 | ASSSPGQGAPGEQY
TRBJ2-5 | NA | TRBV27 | ASSTRGGRETQY
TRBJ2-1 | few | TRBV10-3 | AISGGGLAGYNEQF
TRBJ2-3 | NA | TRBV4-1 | ASSQVSITASTDTQY
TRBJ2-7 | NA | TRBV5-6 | ASSLVDEQY
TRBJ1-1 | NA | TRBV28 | ASNLIVQGNTEAF
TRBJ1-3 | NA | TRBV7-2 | ASSTRKSGNTIY
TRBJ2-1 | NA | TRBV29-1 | SSRGGQGNEQF
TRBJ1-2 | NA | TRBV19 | ASGTGINYGYT
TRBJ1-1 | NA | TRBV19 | ASRLGTVDEAF
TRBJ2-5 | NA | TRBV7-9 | ASSSPTGVETQY
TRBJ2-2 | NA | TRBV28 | ASSPPGPRTGELF
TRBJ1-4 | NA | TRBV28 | ASSFGGGGMNEKLF
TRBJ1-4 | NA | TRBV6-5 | ASRPDRVGEKLF
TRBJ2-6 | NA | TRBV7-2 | ASSHGRDSGANGLT
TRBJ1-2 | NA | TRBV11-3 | ASSLNRANYGYT
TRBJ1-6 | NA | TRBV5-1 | ASSLNPTGGTPLH
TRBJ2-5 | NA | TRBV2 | ASSEAWTVQETQY
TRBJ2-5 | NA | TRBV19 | ASRVGETQY
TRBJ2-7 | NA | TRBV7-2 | ASSTTGTGIYEQY
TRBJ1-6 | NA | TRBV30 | AWSVMGSSSYNSPLH
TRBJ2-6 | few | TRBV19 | ASSIGGGLSGANVLT
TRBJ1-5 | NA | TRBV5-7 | ASSYSNQPQH
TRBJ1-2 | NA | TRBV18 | ASSPTPDRVFYGYT
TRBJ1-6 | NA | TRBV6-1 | ASRGRGQGDSPLH
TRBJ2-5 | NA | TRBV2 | ASNPGRETQY
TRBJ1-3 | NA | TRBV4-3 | ASSQDQGAFGNTIY
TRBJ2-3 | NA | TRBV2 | ASSAPSGGAFTQY